The entry below describes one T cell receptor (beta chain). This sample is drawn from a study of blood T cell repertoires in COVID-19. Study-level background: The origin of the acute and convalescent COVID-19 samples was the United States, Italy and Spain.

Clones were sequenced by immunoSEQ multiplex PCR, and TCRdb holds only the in-frame ones, with some missing. The sample holds roughly 460,000 clones; roughly 89% are singletons and the top ten take more than 0.7%. Trimming removed 4 bases at V and 1 base at J, with 13 bases between. Germline V lookup: CDR1 MGHDK, CDR2 SYGVNS. CDR3 length equals 15 residues. Sequenced input: peripheral blood. V gene TRBV25-1 combines with J gene TRBJ1-1; D gene ambiguous. The TCR comes from a man younger than 35 with COVID-19, enrolled during active disease. CDR3 DNA sequence: TGTGCCAGCAGTGGTCCAATAAGCGGGAACACTGAAGCTTTCTTT. This translates into CASSGPISGNTEAFF.